This TCR beta chain originates from a study of technical replicates of blood from several donors (TCRdb year 2017). The CDR3 sequence holds 13 residues, the cysteine and phenylalanine included. Only CDR3 DNA remains: 39 bases, in frame from the first base. V has 4 bases trimmed and J has 11 bases trimmed; junction bases matching no gene number 8. The CDR1 and CDR2 encoded by the germline V gene (reference sequence) are GTSNPN and SVGIG. The library relied on the immunoSEQ multiplex PCR assay. The clones in this table, taken by TCRdb from immuneACCESS, are in-frame only. Not every clone is retained; where verified, under half of the shortfall comes from an unresolved V gene, and the cause of the rest is unknown. A total of more than 70,000 clones appear in this sample, 90% to 95% of them only once. The ten largest make up under 0.3% of the sample. About this clone: Its antigen is not yet known. Base quality data are lacking; no much larger clone is found one base away.

The source is a human donor in good health. The rearrangement combines TRBV30 with TRBJ1-6; 7 middle bases align to TRBD1. The sample taken for sequencing was T cells isolated from PBMCs. The DNA is as follows: TGTGCCTGGACCAAACAGGGGATGGCACCCCTCCACTTT. This encodes CAWTKQGMAPLHF.